This TCR beta chain was identified in a study of CD8 T cells in Susac syndrome. RNA was extracted with the RNeasy kit, and a quantity of roughly 0.45 to 1 ug was reverse transcribed using random hexamers. The CDR3 of TCR beta was amplified by immunoSEQ multiplex PCR across 54 Vbeta and 13 Jbeta. TCRdb redid the calling of the immunoSEQ multiplex PCR reads with MiXCR, one entry per CDR3 protein. Counted here are 150,000 to 200,000 distinct CDR3 sequences, 90% to 96% occurring once; the ten biggest clones make up under 0.095%. This CDR3 contains 13 residues. Germline assignment: CDR1 SGHTA and CDR2 FQGNSA. V was shortened by 2 bases and J by 13 bases, with 17 bases between the two germline ends. Turning to this clonotype: Its antigen remains unknown.

Notes on the study in general: In its TCR sequencing and HLA analysis, the study acknowledged that the number of individuals was relatively small.

Sequencing targeted TCR beta in blood CD8+ and CD4+ T cells. Bulk CD8+ and CD4+ cells came from magnetic negative isolation; CD8+ TEMRA by FACS. Sequencing input: CD4+ T cells from PBMCs. The chain couples TRBV7-2 to TRBJ2-5; perhaps TRBD2 as D (5 bases). The clonotype originates from a human donor with multiple sclerosis. The DNA for the CDR3 is TGTGCCAGCAGCTTATTGGGCGGCAGAGGGCTGTACTTC. It encodes CASSLLGGRGLYF.